This record concerns one T cell receptor beta chain sequence. Clones were sequenced by immunoSEQ multiplex PCR, and TCRdb holds only the in-frame ones, with some missing. The sample yields about 260,000 clones, roughly 90% seen once. The data originate from a study of blood T cell repertoires in COVID-19. Cohort placement rested on clinical history that participants reported themselves. The germline V and J ends were trimmed by 5 bases and 10 bases, with 15 bases remaining between them. There are 13 residues in the CDR3. Germline V gives CDR1 SGHTA, CDR2 FQGNSA. The sequencing input was PBMCs or T cells enriched from blood (not recorded which). This TCR was recovered from a woman aged 50 to 60 who had recovered from COVID-19. The chain is built from TRBV7-2 and TRBJ2-1; tentatively, D is TRBD2 (6 bases). CDR3: CASSVRPGEEQFF. DNA of the CDR3: TGTGCCAGCAGCGTTCGACCGGGGGAGGAGCAGTTCTTC. The variable domain in full, with the rest retrieved from reference TRBV7-2 and TRBJ2-1, is GAGVSQSPSNKVTEKGKDVELRCDPISGHTALYWYRQSLGQGLEFLIYFQGNSAPDKSGLPSDRFSAERTGGSVSTLTIQRTQQEDSAVYLCASSVRPGEEQFFGPGTRLTVL.